A single sample gave rise to the 10 T cell receptor beta chains below, sequenced in a study of T cell repertoires in cytomegalovirus infection. These receptors have no known antigen. Using its own MiXCR run on the reads, TCRdb lists one record per CDR3 protein. Of about half a million distinct CDR3 sequences in the sample, about 33% were seen once. This specimen was cultured PBMCs, taken from culture after CMV antigen stimulation. Source of these receptors: a human donor in good health (CMV status not recorded). Some clones in this sample may be carry-over from other donors' samples.

This clonotype came up a few times. The chain employs TRBV29-1 and TRBJ2-1; D may be TRBD2 (6 bases). The CDR3 is 14 residues long. Per the germline V gene, CDR1 is SQVTM and CDR2 is ANQGSEA. Between the trimmed V and J ends, which lost 2 bases and 7 bases, there was a span of 15 bases. The CDR3 coding sequence is TGCAGCGTTGAATGGCGGGAAAGGTGGAATGAGCAGTTCTTC. Translation: CSVEWRERWNEQFF.

This clonotype was counted a single time. The genes are TRBV19 and TRBJ1-2; D might be TRBD1 (6 bases). With 5 bases removed from V and 0 bases from J, the gap between germline ends came to 13 bases. Germline loops: CDR1 LNHDA, CDR2 SQIVND (reference sequence). This CDR3 comprises 15 residues. The CDR3 region is CASSPRTATNYGYTF. The CDR3 DNA sequence: TGTGCCAGTAGTCCACGGACAGCAACTAACTATGGCTACACCTTC.

The chain links TRBV12-5 to TRBJ2-1; no definite D call. The V gene lost 0 bases and the J gene lost 5 bases, with 17 bases spanning the gap. This CDR3 is built from 17 residues. Germline loops: CDR1 LGHNT, CDR2 FRNRAP. CDR3 in DNA: TGTGCTAGTGGTTTGGTCTTGGTTGGAGTCTTGGACAATGAGCAGTTCTTC. As protein: CASGLVLVGVLDNEQFF.

The gene calls are TRBV7-9 and TRBJ1-2; maybe TRBD1 (5 bases). In germline, CDR1 is SEHNR, CDR2 FQNEAQ (reference sequence). The V gene lost 7 bases and the J gene lost 8 bases, with 23 bases spanning the gap. The CDR3 consists of 15 residues. The DNA of the CDR3 is TGTGCCAGCACCTCAAGTGGGGCCGCCGGATCCGGCTACACCTTC. This sequence encodes CASTSSGAAGSGYTF.

The rearrangement links TRBV18 to TRBJ1-1, with TRBD1 identical over 9 bases. This CDR3 has 14 amino acids. V was pared by 1 base and J by 4 bases, with 1 base of the junction left unmatched. CDR1 KGHSH and CDR2 LQKENI come from the germline V gene. Here the CDR3 reads CASSPRTGVTEAFF. CDR3 DNA: TGTGCCAGCTCACCACGGACAGGGGTCACTGAAGCTTTCTTT.

This clonotype was observed a handful of times. The rearrangement links TRBV19 to TRBJ2-2; TRBD1 matches at 7 bases. This CDR3 comprises 14 residues. Per germline, CDR1 LNHDA and CDR2 SQIVND (reference sequence). After removal of 6 bases from V and 2 bases from J, the junction contained 3 bases not matched to a gene. The CDR3 DNA reads as TGTGCCAGTAGACGGGACAGTAACACCGGGGAGCTGTTTTTT. Translation gives CASRRDSNTGELFF.

This clonotype has more than one count but fewer than ten. This chain connects TRBV28 to TRBJ1-5; D possibly corresponds to TRBD1 (6 bases). CDR3 length: 13 amino acids. The germline V gene encodes CDR1 MDHEN and CDR2 SYDVKM. V lost 2 bases, J lost 15 bases, and 17 bases lay in between. Here the CDR3 DNA reads TGTGCCAGCAGTTTAGGGGGGCAGGCGCGTGTGCATTTT. Translating it yields CASSLGGQARVHF. Full variable domain (remainder filled in from reference TRBV28 and TRBJ1-5): DVKVTQSSRYLVKRTGEKVFLECVQDMDHENMFWYRQDPGLGLRLIYFSYDVKMKEKGDIPEGYSVSREKKERFSLILESASTNQTSMYLCASSLGGQARVHFGDGTRLSIL.

This chain links TRBV12-3 or TRBV12-4 with TRBJ2-7, with a tentative D call TRBD2 (6 bases). V was cut by 2 bases and J by 5 bases, with 13 bases left in between. CDR3 length: 14 amino acids. The chain's CDR3 is CASSLSGSPNEQYF. In nucleotides, the CDR3 is TGTGCCAGCAGTTTATCCGGGAGCCCCAACGAGCAGTACTTC.

J is TRBJ1-1 and V is TRBV19; 9 bases align to TRBD1. There are 13 residues in the CDR3. The junction had 3 bases not matched to a gene; V was cut back by 9 bases and J by 1 base. Germline CDR1 reads LNHDA; CDR2 reads SQIVND (reference sequence). In DNA, the CDR3 is TGTGCCAGCAAGACAGGGGGGAACACTGAAGCTTTCTTT. Translated, it gives CASKTGGNTEAFF.

The chain uses TRBV6-6 and TRBJ2-7; D may be TRBD1 or TRBD2 (5 bases each). The CDR3 consists of 12 residues. Germline V CDR1 and CDR2: MNHNY, SVGAGI (reference sequence). V was trimmed by 5 bases and J by 6 bases, leaving 11 bases between them. The CDR3 loop reads CASSQGPVEQYV. The CDR3, as DNA: TGTGCCAGCAGTCAGGGACCGGTCGAGCAGTACGTC.